This T cell receptor (beta chain) is drawn from a study of shared clonotypes between healthy human individuals. Data came from immunoSEQ multiplex PCR; TCRdb stores just in-frame clones and leaves some out. The profile shows roughly 480,000 clones, around 80% of them singletons. J gave up 8 bases and V 5 bases, and 12 bases lay outside the gene matches. Per the germline V gene, CDR1 is MDHEN and CDR2 is SYDVKM. This CDR3 region has 14 residues. This receptor was taken from a woman in her thirties or forties in good health. Some clones in this sample may be carry-over from other donors' samples. The V call is TRBV28, the J call TRBJ2-7; 7 bases match TRBD2. Sequenced input: PBMCs. The CDR3 loop reads CASSPERGRLKQYF. DNA of the CDR3: TGTGCCAGCAGTCCCGAGCGGGGCCGGCTGAAGCAGTACTTC.